Listed below are T cell receptor beta chains from one sample, sequenced in a study of response to subunit inactivated influenza vaccine. Using its own MiXCR run on the RT-PCR reads, TCRdb lists one record per CDR3 protein. The sample records 500,000 to 600,000 distinct CDR3 sequences, approximately 15% being singletons. Sequences were derived from PBMCs from blood, sampled roughly 12 days after vaccination. The receptors derive from a man aged 45-60 years who received an inactivated influenza vaccine. Both conserved end residues are part of each CDR3. The D gene is left open where the match is weak. Clone size, where shown, is once, few, many, or a class for clones that have expanded.

DNA: TGTGCCAGCAGTTACCAAGACGGGACTTACGAGCAGTACTTC
CDR3: CASSYQDGTYEQYF
V: TRBV6-2/TRBV6-3
size: few
J: TRBJ2-7
D: -

DNA: TGTGCCAGCAGTTGGCAGGGGGTCGAGACCCAGTACTTC
CDR3: CASSWQGVETQYF
V: TRBV12-3/TRBV12-4
size: -
J: TRBJ2-5
D: TRBD1

DNA: TGTGCCAGCAGCGAGGGACAGGGAAGGTTCTTT
CDR3: CASSEGQGRFF
V: TRBV6-6
size: -
J: TRBJ1-1
D: TRBD1

DNA: TGTGCCAGCAGCCCGTACCAGGGGATCGGTTCACCCCTCCACTTT
CDR3: CASSPYQGIGSPLHF
V: TRBV11-2
size: few
J: TRBJ1-6
D: -

DNA: TGTGCCAGCACACCAGGGGCCGACACTGAAGCTTTCTTT
CDR3: CASTPGADTEAFF
V: TRBV28
size: -
J: TRBJ1-1
D: -

DNA: TGTGCCAGCAGCCCGCGGGTAGCGGTCACCTACGAGCAGTACTTC
CDR3: CASSPRVAVTYEQYF
V: TRBV14
size: -
J: TRBJ2-7
D: -

DNA: TGCAGCGTTGAAAATAGCGGGGGGGCTACAGATACGCAGTATTTT
CDR3: CSVENSGGATDTQYF
V: TRBV29-1
size: many
J: TRBJ2-3
D: TRBD2

DNA: TGTGCCAGCAGCCCGGAGATCGGGACTAGCGGGGATAGCTATGAGCAGTTCTTC
CDR3: CASSPEIGTSGDSYEQFF
V: TRBV11-1
size: -
J: TRBJ2-1
D: TRBD2

DNA: TGCAGTGCAACCAGGGGACTGGATCAGCCCCAGCATTTT
CDR3: CSATRGLDQPQHF
V: TRBV20-1
size: few
J: TRBJ1-5
D: -

DNA: TGCGCCAGCAGCCACAGATTAGGAGCGGCTGAAGCTTTCTTT
CDR3: CASSHRLGAAEAFF
V: TRBV4-3
size: many
J: TRBJ1-1
D: -

DNA: TGTGCCAGCAGTTTTTCCATGAACACCGGGGAGCTGTTTTTT
CDR3: CASSFSMNTGELFF
V: TRBV12-3/TRBV12-4
size: few
J: TRBJ2-2
D: -

DNA: TGTGCCAGCTCACGGGACCTGACGGCGGATGAGCAGTTCTTC
CDR3: CASSRDLTADEQFF
V: TRBV18
size: few
J: TRBJ2-1
D: -

DNA: TGCGCCAGCAGCGCGGACAGTAATAATGAAAAACTGTTTTTT
CDR3: CASSADSNNEKLFF
V: TRBV5-1
size: many
J: TRBJ1-4
D: -

DNA: TGTGCCAGCAGATTCGGCCCCGTCTCTGGAAACACCATATATTTT
CDR3: CASRFGPVSGNTIYF
V: TRBV7-8
size: -
J: TRBJ1-3
D: -

DNA: TGTGCCAGCAGCGCCAGCAGGGGGACAGGGGGCTGGACTGAAGCTTTCTTT
CDR3: CASSASRGTGGWTEAFF
V: TRBV7-9
size: -
J: TRBJ1-1
D: TRBD1

DNA: TGCGCCAGCAGTGATACCCATGAGCAGTTCTTC
CDR3: CASSDTHEQFF
V: TRBV10-1
size: few
J: TRBJ2-1
D: -

DNA: TGTGCCAGCAGCGCCCGAAACCCTGGGGGCACAGATACGCAGTATTTT
CDR3: CASSARNPGGTDTQYF
V: TRBV9
size: few
J: TRBJ2-3
D: -

DNA: TGCGCCAGCAGCGGGGGACAGGGAGGTTCGGACGAGCAGTACTTC
CDR3: CASSGGQGGSDEQYF
V: TRBV5-1
size: few
J: TRBJ2-7
D: TRBD1

DNA: TGTGCCAGCACCTCGGGACAGGGCTACGAGCAGTACTTC
CDR3: CASTSGQGYEQYF
V: TRBV28
size: -
J: TRBJ2-7
D: TRBD1

DNA: TGTGCCAGCAGGTCCCGGACTAGCGGTAATAGCGAGCAGTACTTC
CDR3: CASRSRTSGNSEQYF
V: TRBV2
size: few
J: TRBJ2-7
D: TRBD2

DNA: TGCGCCAGCAGCCGCTCCCCTAGCGGGGGGGCGGCTGATACGCAGTATTTT
CDR3: CASSRSPSGGAADTQYF
V: TRBV4-1
size: few
J: TRBJ2-3
D: TRBD2

DNA: TGTGCCAGCAGGGGGACGGGGGGCGGCTACGAGCAGTACTTC
CDR3: CASRGTGGGYEQYF
V: TRBV11-2
size: -
J: TRBJ2-7
D: -

DNA: TGTGCCAGCAGCGCACTTGGGGGTATGGGGGCAGATACGCAGTATTTT
CDR3: CASSALGGMGADTQYF
V: TRBV5-6
size: -
J: TRBJ2-3
D: -

DNA: TGTGCCAGCAGTGATTGGACCTCCCCGGGAGGGGAGACCCAGTACTTC
CDR3: CASSDWTSPGGETQYF
V: TRBV25-1
size: -
J: TRBJ2-5
D: TRBD2

DNA: TGTGCCAGCAGCCTCTCGGGACAGGGGATGGATGAGCAGTTCTTC
CDR3: CASSLSGQGMDEQFF
V: TRBV5-6
size: few
J: TRBJ2-1
D: TRBD1

DNA: TGCAGCGTTAAAGGGAGGGGAGGTCGTAGCACAGATACGCAGTATTTT
CDR3: CSVKGRGGRSTDTQYF
V: TRBV29-1
size: -
J: TRBJ2-3
D: TRBD2

DNA: TGCGCCAGCAGCTTGCGGTTCACGAACACTGAAGCTTTCTTT
CDR3: CASSLRFTNTEAFF
V: TRBV5-1
size: few
J: TRBJ1-1
D: -

DNA: TGTGCCAGCTCATCGTCACAGGGCTTCGTGATTGGGGGCCCTTTGAACACTGAAGCTTTCTTT
CDR3: CASSSSQGFVIGGPLNTEAFF
V: TRBV18
size: few
J: TRBJ1-1
D: -

DNA: TGTGCCAGCAGCGAAACTAGCGGATACTCCTACGAGCAGTACTTC
CDR3: CASSETSGYSYEQYF
V: TRBV7-9
size: many
J: TRBJ2-7
D: TRBD2

DNA: TGTGCCAGCAGACTGACAGGGGTTGGCGGCTACACCTTC
CDR3: CASRLTGVGGYTF
V: TRBV6-2/TRBV6-3
size: many
J: TRBJ1-2
D: TRBD1

DNA: TGCAGTGTCCCCAGGGGAACCTACGAGCAGTACTTC
CDR3: CSVPRGTYEQYF
V: TRBV20-1
size: -
J: TRBJ2-7
D: -

DNA: TGTGCCAGCAGTACCGGGACAGAGTCCTACGAGCAGTACTTC
CDR3: CASSTGTESYEQYF
V: TRBV6-1
size: many
J: TRBJ2-7
D: TRBD1

DNA: TGTGCCAGCAGCCCCATCCGAGAGAACACTGAAGCTTTCTTT
CDR3: CASSPIRENTEAFF
V: TRBV7-2
size: few
J: TRBJ1-1
D: -

DNA: TGTGCCAGCAGCGGTAGCGGGAGGGCACACGAGCAGTACTTC
CDR3: CASSGSGRAHEQYF
V: TRBV7-2
size: -
J: TRBJ2-7
D: TRBD2

DNA: TGTGCCAGCAGTTTTCTTCTGACTAGCGCCGGGGAGCTGTTTTTT
CDR3: CASSFLLTSAGELFF
V: TRBV12-3/TRBV12-4
size: few
J: TRBJ2-2
D: TRBD2

DNA: TGTGCCAGCGGGGACAGGAGTTTTCGGAATGAAGCTTTCTTT
CDR3: CASGDRSFRNEAFF
V: TRBV2
size: -
J: TRBJ1-1
D: TRBD1